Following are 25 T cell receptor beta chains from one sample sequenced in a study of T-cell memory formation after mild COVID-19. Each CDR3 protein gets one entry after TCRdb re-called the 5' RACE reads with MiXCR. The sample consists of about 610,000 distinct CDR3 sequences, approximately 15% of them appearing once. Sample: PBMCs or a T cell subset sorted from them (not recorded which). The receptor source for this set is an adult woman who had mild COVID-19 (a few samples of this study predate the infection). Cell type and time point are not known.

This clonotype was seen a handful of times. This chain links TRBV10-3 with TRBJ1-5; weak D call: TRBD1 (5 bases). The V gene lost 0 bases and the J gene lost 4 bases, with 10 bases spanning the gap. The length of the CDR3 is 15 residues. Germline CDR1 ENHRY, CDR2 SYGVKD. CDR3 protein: CAISESTALNQPQHF. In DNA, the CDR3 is TGTGCCATCAGTGAGTCGACAGCTCTAAATCAGCCCCAGCATTTT.

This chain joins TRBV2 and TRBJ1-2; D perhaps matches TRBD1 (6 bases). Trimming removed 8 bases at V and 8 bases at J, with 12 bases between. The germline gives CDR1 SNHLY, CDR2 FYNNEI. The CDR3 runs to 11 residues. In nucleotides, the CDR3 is TGTGCCAGCCGGCAGGGGAACGGCTACACCTTC. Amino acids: CASRQGNGYTF. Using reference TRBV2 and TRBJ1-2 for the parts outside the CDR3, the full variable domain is EPEVTQTPSHQVTQMGQEVILRCVPISNHLYFYWYRQILGQKVEFLVSFYNNEISEKSEIFDDQFSVERPDGSNFTLKIRSTKLEDSAMYFCASRQGNGYTFGSGTRLTVV.

The CDR3 is CASSRFRDRFYEQYF. For the CDR3, the DNA is TGTGCCAGCAGCCGTTTCCGGGACAGGTTCTACGAGCAGTACTTC. The V and J genes are TRBV7-6 and TRBJ2-7, with TRBD1 matching over 8 bases. The junction had 9 bases not matched to a gene; V was cut back by 5 bases and J by 3 bases. The germline CDR1 and CDR2 sequences are SGHVS and FNYEAQ. The CDR3 sequence is 15 residues long.

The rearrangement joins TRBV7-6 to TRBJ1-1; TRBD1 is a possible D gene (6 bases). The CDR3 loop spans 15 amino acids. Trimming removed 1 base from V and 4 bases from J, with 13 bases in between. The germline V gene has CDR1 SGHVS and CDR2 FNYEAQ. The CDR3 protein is CASSLGGGGGTEAFF. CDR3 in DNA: TGTGCCAGCAGCTTAGGTGGAGGGGGAGGCACTGAAGCTTTCTTT.

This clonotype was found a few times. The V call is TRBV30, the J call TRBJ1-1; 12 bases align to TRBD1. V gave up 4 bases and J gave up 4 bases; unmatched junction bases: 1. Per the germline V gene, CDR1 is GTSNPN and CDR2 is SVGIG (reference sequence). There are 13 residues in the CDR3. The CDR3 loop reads CAWKGQGATEAFF. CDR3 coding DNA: TGTGCCTGGAAGGGACAGGGGGCCACTGAAGCTTTCTTT.

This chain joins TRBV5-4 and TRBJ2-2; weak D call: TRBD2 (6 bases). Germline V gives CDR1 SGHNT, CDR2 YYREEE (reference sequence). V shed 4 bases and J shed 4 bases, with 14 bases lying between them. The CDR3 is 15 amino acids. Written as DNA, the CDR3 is TGTGCCAGCAGCCCCCGACTAGTGGCCACCGGGGAGCTGTTTTTT. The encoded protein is CASSPRLVATGELFF.

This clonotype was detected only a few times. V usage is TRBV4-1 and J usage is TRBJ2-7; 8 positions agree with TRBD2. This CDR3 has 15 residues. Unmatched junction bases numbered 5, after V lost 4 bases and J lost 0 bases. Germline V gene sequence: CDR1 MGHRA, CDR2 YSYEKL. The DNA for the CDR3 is TGCGCCAGCAGCCTTCGCGGGGGGTCCTCCTACGAGCAGTACTTC. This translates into CASSLRGGSSYEQYF.

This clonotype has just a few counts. The CDR3: CASSVGAPMNTEAFF. The CDR3 nucleotides are TGTGCCAGCAGCGTCGGGGCCCCCATGAACACTGAAGCTTTCTTT. The genes are TRBV9 and TRBJ1-1; possibly TRBD1 for D (5 bases). Germline loops: CDR1 SGDLS, CDR2 YYNGEE. The V gene lost 2 bases and the J gene lost 0 bases, with 11 bases spanning the gap. CDR3 length: 15 amino acids.

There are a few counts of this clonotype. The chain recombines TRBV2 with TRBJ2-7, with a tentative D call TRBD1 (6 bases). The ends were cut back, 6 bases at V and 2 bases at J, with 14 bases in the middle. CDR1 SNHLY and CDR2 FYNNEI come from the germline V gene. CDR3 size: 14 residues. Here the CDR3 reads CASRTDSLTYEQYF. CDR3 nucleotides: TGTGCCAGCAGAACGGACAGCCTCACCTACGAGCAGTACTTC.

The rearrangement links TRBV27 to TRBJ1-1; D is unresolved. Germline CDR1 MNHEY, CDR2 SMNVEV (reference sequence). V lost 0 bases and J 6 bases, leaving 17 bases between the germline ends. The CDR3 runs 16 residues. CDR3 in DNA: TGTGCCAGCAGTTTATCGATAGGGTCTGGGAGGGCTGAAGCTTTCTTT. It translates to CASSLSIGSGRAEAFF.

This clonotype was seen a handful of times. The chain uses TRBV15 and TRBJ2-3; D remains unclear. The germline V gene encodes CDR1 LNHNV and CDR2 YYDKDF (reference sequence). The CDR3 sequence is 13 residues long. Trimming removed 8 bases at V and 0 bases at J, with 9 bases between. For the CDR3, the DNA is TGTGCCACCGGCGCGACCAGCACAGATACGCAGTATTTT. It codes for CATGATSTDTQYF.

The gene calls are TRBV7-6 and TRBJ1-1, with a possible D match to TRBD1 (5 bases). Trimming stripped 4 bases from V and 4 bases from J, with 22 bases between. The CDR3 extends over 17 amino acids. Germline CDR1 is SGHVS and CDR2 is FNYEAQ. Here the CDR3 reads CASSSPGGHTPGTEAFF. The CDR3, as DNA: TGTGCCAGCAGCTCGCCGGGCGGACACACCCCGGGCACTGAAGCTTTCTTT.

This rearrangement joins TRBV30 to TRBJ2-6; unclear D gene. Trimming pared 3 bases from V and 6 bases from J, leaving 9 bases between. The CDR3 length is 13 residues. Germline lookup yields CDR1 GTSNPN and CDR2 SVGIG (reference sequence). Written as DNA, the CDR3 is TGTGCCTGGAGCGGATACCTGGCCAACGTCCTGACTTTC. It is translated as CAWSGYLANVLTF.

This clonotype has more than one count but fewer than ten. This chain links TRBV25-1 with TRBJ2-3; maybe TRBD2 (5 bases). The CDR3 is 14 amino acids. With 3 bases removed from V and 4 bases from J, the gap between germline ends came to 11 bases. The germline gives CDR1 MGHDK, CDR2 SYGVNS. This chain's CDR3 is CASSESNGADTQYF. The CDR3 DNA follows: TGTGCCAGCAGTGAGTCCAACGGGGCAGATACGCAGTATTTT.

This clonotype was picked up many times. Here the CDR3 DNA reads TGTGCCAGCAGCGGAAACACAGATACGCAGTATTTT. The encoded protein is CASSGNTDTQYF. The J gene is TRBJ2-3, the V gene TRBV7-3; D ambiguous. V was clipped by 5 bases and J by 2 bases, with 5 bases between them. The CDR3 is made up of 12 amino acids. From germline, CDR1 is SGHTA and CDR2 FQGTGA.

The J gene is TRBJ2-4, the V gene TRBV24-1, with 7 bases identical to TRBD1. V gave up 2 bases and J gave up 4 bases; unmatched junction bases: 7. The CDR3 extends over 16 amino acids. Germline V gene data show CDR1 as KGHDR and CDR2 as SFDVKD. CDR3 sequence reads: CATSDWSRDRKNIQYF. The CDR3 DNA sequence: TGTGCCACCAGTGATTGGTCACGGGACAGAAAAAACATTCAGTACTTC.

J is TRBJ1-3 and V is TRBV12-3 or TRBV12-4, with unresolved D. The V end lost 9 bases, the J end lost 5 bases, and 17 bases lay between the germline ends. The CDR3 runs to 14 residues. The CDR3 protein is CASSHSQSRNTIYF. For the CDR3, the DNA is TGTGCCAGTTCCCATTCTCAGAGTAGAAACACCATATATTTT.

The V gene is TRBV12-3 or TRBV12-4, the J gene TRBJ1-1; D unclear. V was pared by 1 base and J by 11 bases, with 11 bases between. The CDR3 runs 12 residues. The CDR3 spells CASSLGGQTAFF. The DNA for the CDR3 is TGTGCCAGCAGTTTAGGCGGTCAGACGGCTTTCTTT.

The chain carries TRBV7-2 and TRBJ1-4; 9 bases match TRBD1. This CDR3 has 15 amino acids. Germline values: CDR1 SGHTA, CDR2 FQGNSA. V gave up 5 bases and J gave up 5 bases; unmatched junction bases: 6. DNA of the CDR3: TGTGCCAGCAGCAGGGCCGGGACAGGGAATGAAAAACTGTTTTTT. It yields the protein CASSRAGTGNEKLFF.

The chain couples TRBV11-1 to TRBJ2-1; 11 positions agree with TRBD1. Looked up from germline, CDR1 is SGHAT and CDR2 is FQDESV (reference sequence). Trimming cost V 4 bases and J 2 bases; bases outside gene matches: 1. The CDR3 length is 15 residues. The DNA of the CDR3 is TGTGCCAGCAGCTGGACAGGGGGCGCCTACAATGAGCAGTTCTTC. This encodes CASSWTGGAYNEQFF.

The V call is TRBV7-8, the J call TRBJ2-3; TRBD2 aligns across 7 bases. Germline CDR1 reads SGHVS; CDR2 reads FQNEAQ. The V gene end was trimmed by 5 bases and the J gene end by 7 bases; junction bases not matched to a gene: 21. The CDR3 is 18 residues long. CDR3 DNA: TGTGCCAGCAGCCCCCCGGCCGGGTTCCGGGGGGATTTATATACGCAGTATTTT. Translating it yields CASSPPAGFRGDLYTQYF.

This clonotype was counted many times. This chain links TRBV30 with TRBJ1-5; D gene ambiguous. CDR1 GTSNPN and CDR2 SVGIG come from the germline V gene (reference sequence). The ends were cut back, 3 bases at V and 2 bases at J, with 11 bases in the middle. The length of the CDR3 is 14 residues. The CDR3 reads CAWRNSQGNQPQHF. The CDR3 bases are TGTGCCTGGAGGAACAGCCAGGGCAATCAGCCCCAGCATTTT.

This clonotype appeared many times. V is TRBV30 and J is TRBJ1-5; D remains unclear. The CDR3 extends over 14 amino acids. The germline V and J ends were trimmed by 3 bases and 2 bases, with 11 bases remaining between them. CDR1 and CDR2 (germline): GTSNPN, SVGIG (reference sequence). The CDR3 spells CAWSGDAGNQPQHF. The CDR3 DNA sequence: TGTGCCTGGAGCGGGGATGCGGGCAATCAGCCCCAGCATTTT.

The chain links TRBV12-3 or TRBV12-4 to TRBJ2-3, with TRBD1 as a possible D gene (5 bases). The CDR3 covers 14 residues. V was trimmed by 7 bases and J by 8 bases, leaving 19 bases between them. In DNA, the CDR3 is TGTGCCAGCACAAAAGGGGCAGGGCAAGGTACGCAGTATTTT. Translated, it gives CASTKGAGQGTQYF.

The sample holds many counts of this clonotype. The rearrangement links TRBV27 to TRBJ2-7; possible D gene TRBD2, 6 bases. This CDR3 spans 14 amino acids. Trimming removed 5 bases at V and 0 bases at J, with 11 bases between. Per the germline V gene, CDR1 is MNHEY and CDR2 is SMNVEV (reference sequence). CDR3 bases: TGTGCCAGCAGTCCAGGAGGGCCCTCCTACGAGCAGTACTTC. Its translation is CASSPGGPSYEQYF.